The 5 T cell receptor beta chains listed next were all sequenced from one sample in a study of breast tumors, draining lymph nodes, adjacent tissues. Breast cancer patients provided tissue from their axillary draining lymph nodes. TCRdb used MiXCR to reprocess the multiplex PCR reads, holding one entry per CDR3 protein. The sample has about 150,000 distinct CDR3 sequences; about 31% are singletons. Sequencing was done on a sample of axillary lymph node tissue. Receptors originate from a female donor with breast cancer. Some clones in this sample may be carry-over from other donors' samples.

This clonotype was observed once. CDR3 loop: CASRLGLEKLFF. CDR3 in DNA: TGTGCCAGTAGACTAGGGCTCGAAAAACTGTTTTTT. This sequence joins TRBV19 and TRBJ1-4; D is undetermined. CDR1 is LNHDA, CDR2 SQIVND, per germline (reference sequence). The V and J ends lost 6 bases and 8 bases respectively, with 10 bases between them. CDR3 length: 12 amino acids.

At least ten counts were recorded for this clonotype. The chain joins TRBV12-5 to TRBJ2-7; 7 bases align to TRBD2. From germline, CDR1 is LGHNT and CDR2 FRNRAP. There are 14 residues in the CDR3. The ends lost 9 bases at V and 4 bases at J; junction bases unmatched: 12. CDR3 sequence: CARGEGSRNYEQYF. The CDR3 DNA follows: TGTGCTAGAGGGGAGGGGTCTAGGAATTACGAGCAGTACTTC.

This clonotype was recorded a few times. V is TRBV7-3 and J is TRBJ1-6, with D perhaps TRBD1 (6 bases). V shed 0 bases and J shed 19 bases, with 22 bases lying between them. Germline assignment: CDR1 SGHTA and CDR2 FQGTGA. The CDR3 covers 15 residues. The CDR3 protein is CASSLTGGRGELLHF. CDR3 in DNA: TGTGCCAGCAGCTTAACAGGGGGTAGGGGAGAACTCCTTCACTTT.

J is TRBJ2-2 and V is TRBV15; TRBD2 is a possible D gene (6 bases). CDR3 size: 16 residues. The germline V gene has CDR1 LNHNV and CDR2 YYDKDF (reference sequence). V gave up 10 bases and J gave up 4 bases, with 22 bases separating them. CDR3: CASNRGLGGSTGELFF. CDR3 sequence (DNA): TGTGCCAGCAACAGAGGACTTGGGGGGAGCACCGGGGAGCTGTTTTTT.

This clonotype was observed many times. CDR3 protein: CASNPGNDADTQYF. The CDR3 DNA reads TGCGCCAGCAACCCGGGGAACGACGCAGATACGCAGTATTTT. This sequence joins TRBV5-1 and TRBJ2-3; a possible D gene is TRBD2 (5 bases). CDR3 size: 14 residues. The V gene lost 6 bases and the J gene lost 4 bases, with 15 bases spanning the gap. Germline V gives CDR1 SGHRS, CDR2 YFSETQ.